The 10 T cell receptor beta chains listed next were all sequenced from one sample in a study of T cells after somatic rescue of genetic block. TCRdb's table, derived via immunoSEQ multiplex PCR, lists solely in-frame clones and lacks some. The sample lists 9,500 to 12,000 clones, around 73% occurring once. The sequencing input was peripheral blood mononuclear cells (PBMCs). Receptor source: a boy between 10 and 17 years old.

V is TRBV7-2 and J is TRBJ2-5; D is undetermined. CDR1 SGHTA and CDR2 FQGNSA come from the germline V gene. The CDR3 spans 12 residues. Trimming cost V 0 bases and J 3 bases, with 2 bases left between them. The CDR3 region has the DNA TGTGCCAGCAGCTTAGCGAAAGAGACCCAGTACTTC. Residues: CASSLAKETQYF.

The V call is TRBV27, the J call TRBJ2-4, with D possibly TRBD2 on 7 matching bases. This CDR3 region has 14 residues. Trimming pared 6 bases from V and 10 bases from J, leaving 19 bases between. The germline V gene has CDR1 MNHEY and CDR2 SMNVEV (reference sequence). CDR3 coding DNA: TGTGCCAGCAGCCCTGGACAGAAGGGGGGGATTCAGTACTTC. Translation gives CASSPGQKGGIQYF.

The chain joins TRBV18 to TRBJ1-4; D is unclear. Germline CDR1 is KGHSH and CDR2 is LQKENI. The CDR3 totals 13 residues. The V end lost 3 bases, the J end lost 4 bases, and 6 bases lay between the germline ends. For the CDR3, the DNA is TGTGCCAGCTCACCGGAGGTTAATGAAAAACTGTTTTTT. Translating it yields CASSPEVNEKLFF.

This clone was seen a few times. This chain joins TRBV7-6 and TRBJ2-5; D unclear. Germline CDR1 SGHVS, CDR2 FNYEAQ. The CDR3 runs 16 residues. V gave up 2 bases and J gave up 5 bases, with 18 bases separating them. The CDR3 nucleotides are TGTGCCAGCAGCTTATATTTCGGCCCCGGCAGTGAGACCCAGTACTTC. Its protein is CASSLYFGPGSETQYF.

This chain links TRBV9 with TRBJ2-1, with D possibly being TRBD1 (6 bases). The CDR3 loop spans 17 amino acids. V shed 3 bases and J shed 4 bases, with 20 bases lying between them. CDR1 is SGDLS and CDR2 is YYNGEE in the germline V gene. The CDR3 loop reads CASSAWTAPLAYNEQFF. The DNA for the CDR3 is TGTGCCAGCAGCGCCTGGACAGCCCCTCTAGCATACAATGAGCAGTTCTTC.

The chain links TRBV4-3 to TRBJ2-7, with a possible D match to TRBD2 (7 bases). The CDR3 contains 15 residues. Looked up from germline, CDR1 is LGHNA and CDR2 is YSLEER. V lost 0 bases, J lost 3 bases, and 12 bases lay in between. CDR3 residues: CASSQEGGGNYEQYF. The CDR3, as DNA: TGCGCCAGCAGCCAAGAGGGCGGGGGCAACTACGAGCAGTACTTC.

The rearrangement links TRBV18 to TRBJ2-5, with D possibly TRBD2 on 6 matching bases. The V and J ends lost 3 bases and 4 bases respectively, with 33 bases between them. In germline, CDR1 is KGHSH, CDR2 LQKENI. The CDR3 contains 21 residues. CDR3 residues: CASSPTVPSVGIGGGRETQYF. The CDR3 DNA reads TGTGCCAGCTCACCTACCGTCCCATCGGTCGGGATCGGGGGTGGCAGAGAGACCCAGTACTTC.

V is TRBV6-4 and J is TRBJ1-2; D may be TRBD1 (5 bases). The CDR3 extends over 15 amino acids. Germline lookup yields CDR1 MRHNA and CDR2 SNTAGT. The V end lost 3 bases, the J end lost 4 bases, and 15 bases lay between the germline ends. Here the CDR3 DNA reads TGTGCCAGCAGTGAGGGGCCGGTTGAAATCTATGGCTACACCTTC. Its protein is CASSEGPVEIYGYTF.

This rearrangement joins TRBV7-2 to TRBJ1-2, with 7 bases lining up with TRBD1. With 6 bases clipped from V and 1 base from J, the junction kept 5 bases outside the gene matches. The CDR3 is made up of 14 amino acids. Germline V gene data show CDR1 as SGHTA and CDR2 as FQGNSA. CDR3 amino acids: CASSRDRNNYGYTF. CDR3 bases: TGTGCCAGCAGTCGGGACAGAAATAACTATGGCTACACCTTC.

This clone was detected only a few times. The chain combines TRBV5-4 with TRBJ2-7, with 13 bases that match TRBD2. With V trimmed by 3 bases and J by 4 bases, 10 bases remained unmatched. CDR3 length: 17 amino acids. Per the germline V gene, CDR1 is SGHNT and CDR2 is YYREEE (reference sequence). The CDR3 spells CASSSWTSGSQPYEQYF. CDR3 DNA sequence: TGTGCCAGCAGCTCGTGGACTAGCGGGAGCCAACCTTACGAGCAGTACTTC.